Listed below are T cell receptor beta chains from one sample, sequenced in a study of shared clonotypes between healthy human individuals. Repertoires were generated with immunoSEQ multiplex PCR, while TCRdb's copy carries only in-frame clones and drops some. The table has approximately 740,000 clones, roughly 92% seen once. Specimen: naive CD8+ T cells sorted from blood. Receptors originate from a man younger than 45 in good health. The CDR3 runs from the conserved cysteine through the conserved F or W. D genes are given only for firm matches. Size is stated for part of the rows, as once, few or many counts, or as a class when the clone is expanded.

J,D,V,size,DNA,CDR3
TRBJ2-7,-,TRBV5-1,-,TGCGCCAGCAGCTTGGACAGGGTTGGAGACTACGAGCAGTACTTC,CASSLDRVGDYEQYF
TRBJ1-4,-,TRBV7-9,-,TGTGCCAGCAGCTTAGTTTCCGGGACTAATGAAAAACTGTTTTTT,CASSLVSGTNEKLFF
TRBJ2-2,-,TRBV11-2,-,TGTGCCAGCAGCTTAGGATTAGGGTCGAACACCGGGGAGCTGTTTTTT,CASSLGLGSNTGELFF
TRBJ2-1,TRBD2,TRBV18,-,TGTGCCAGCGCATCGGGGGGTTCCTACAATGAGCAGTTCTTC,CASASGGSYNEQFF
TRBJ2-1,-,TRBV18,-,TGTGCCAGCTCACCGTGGGCCCAAGTCTTATACAATGAGCAGTTCTTC,CASSPWAQVLYNEQFF
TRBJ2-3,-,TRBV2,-,TGTGCCAGCAGTGAGCTCCAGACTAGTCAGACAGATACGCAGTATTTT,CASSELQTSQTDTQYF
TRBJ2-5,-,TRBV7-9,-,TGTGCCAGCAGCTCCTTAGGGGGGGACATACAAGAGACCCAGTACTTC,CASSSLGGDIQETQYF
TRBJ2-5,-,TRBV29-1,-,TGCAGCGTTGAGCTCACGGGAGAGACCCAGTACTTC,CSVELTGETQYF
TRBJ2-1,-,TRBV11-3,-,TGTGCCAGCAGCTTGGACCCCAATGAGCAGTTCTTC,CASSLDPNEQFF
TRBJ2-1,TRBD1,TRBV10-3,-,TGTGCCATCAGTGAGACCGGGACAGTACCAGACAATGAGCAGTTCTTC,CAISETGTVPDNEQFF
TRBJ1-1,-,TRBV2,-,TGTGCCAGCTTAGAGAAGGACAGAGGGAACACTGAAGCTTTCTTT,CASLEKDRGNTEAFF
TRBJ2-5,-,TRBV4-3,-,TGCGCCAGCAGCCATGGCGGACAGCTCCAAGAGACCCAGTACTTC,CASSHGGQLQETQYF
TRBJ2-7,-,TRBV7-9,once,TGTGCCAGCAGGGTGGACGCCTACGAGCAGTACTTC,CASRVDAYEQYF
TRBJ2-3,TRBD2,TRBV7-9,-,TGTGCCAGCAGCTCCCCTAGCGGGAACCTCCCCACAGATACGCAGTATTTT,CASSSPSGNLPTDTQYF
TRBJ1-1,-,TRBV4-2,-,TGTGCCAGCAGCTTGATCGAGAACACTGAAGCTTTCTTT,CASSLIENTEAFF
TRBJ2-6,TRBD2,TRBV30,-,TGTGCCTGGAGTCCGCCGGGACTAGCGCCTTCTGGGGCCAACGTCCTGACTTTC,CAWSPPGLAPSGANVLTF
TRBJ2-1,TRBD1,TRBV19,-,TGTGCCAGTAGTATAGGGGACAGGGCCTACAATGAGCAGTTCTTC,CASSIGDRAYNEQFF
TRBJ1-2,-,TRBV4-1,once,TGCGCCAGCAGCCAAGAGGCAGGGGCCGGCTACACCTTC,CASSQEAGAGYTF
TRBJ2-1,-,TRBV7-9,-,TGTGCCAGCAGCTTAGGTGGGCCCCGCTCCTACAATGAGCAGTTCTTC,CASSLGGPRSYNEQFF
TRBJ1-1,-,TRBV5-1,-,TGCGCCAGCAGCCCGGGCCGGATCCAAACATCGAACACTGAAGCTTTCTTT,CASSPGRIQTSNTEAFF
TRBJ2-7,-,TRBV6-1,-,TGTGCCAGCAGTGAAAGTGGCAATTCGGGGGACGAGCAGTACTTC,CASSESGNSGDEQYF
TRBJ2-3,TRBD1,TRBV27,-,TGTGCCAGCAGTTCACGCCGGGACAGGGGGCGCGTCACAGATACGCAGTATTTT,CASSSRRDRGRVTDTQYF
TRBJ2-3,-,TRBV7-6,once,TGTGCCAGCAGCCAACCCCCTACGGGTATCACAGATACGCAGTATTTT,CASSQPPTGITDTQYF
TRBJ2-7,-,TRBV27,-,TGTGCCAGCAGCTCCGGGCCGAACTACGAGCAGTACTTC,CASSSGPNYEQYF
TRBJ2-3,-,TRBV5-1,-,TGCGCCAGCAGCTTGGAGGCGGCCCTTGCAGAAGATACGCAGTATTTT,CASSLEAALAEDTQYF
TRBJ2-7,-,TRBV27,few,TGTGCCAGCAGTTTCGGCAGGGGGGGCTACGAGCAGTACTTC,CASSFGRGGYEQYF
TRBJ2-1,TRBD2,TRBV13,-,TGTGCCAGCAGCTCACCGGGACTAGCGCATGAGCAGTTCTTC,CASSSPGLAHEQFF
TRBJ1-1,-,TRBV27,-,TGTGCCAGCCAGGCAAGGGCGGTGAACACTGAAGCTTTCTTT,CASQARAVNTEAFF
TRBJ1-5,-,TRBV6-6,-,TGTGCCAGCAGTTACGTTGGATCTAGCAATCAGCCCCAGCATTTT,CASSYVGSSNQPQHF
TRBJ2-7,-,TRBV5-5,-,TGTGCCAGCAGCTTGGCTCGGGGTGGCGGGACCTACGAGCAGTACTTC,CASSLARGGGTYEQYF
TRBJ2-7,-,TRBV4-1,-,TGCGCCAGCAGCCTTGCGGGACTCACCTACGAGCAGTACTTC,CASSLAGLTYEQYF
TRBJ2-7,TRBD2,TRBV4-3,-,TGCGCCAGCAGCGCGACGACTAGCGGTTCCTACGAGCAGTACTTC,CASSATTSGSYEQYF
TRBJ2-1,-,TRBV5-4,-,TGTGCCAGCAGCTGGGACTACAATGAGCAGTTCTTC,CASSWDYNEQFF
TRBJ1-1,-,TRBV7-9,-,TGTGCCAGCAGCTTAGTGTGGACTGAAGCTTTCTTT,CASSLVWTEAFF
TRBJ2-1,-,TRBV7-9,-,TGTGCCAGCAGCTTCCCTGCTTTGAGTGCTCTGCTCGATGAGCAGTTCTTC,CASSFPALSALLDEQFF
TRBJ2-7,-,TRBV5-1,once,TGCGCCAGCAGCTTGGGTACTTACGAGCAGTACTTC,CASSLGTYEQYF
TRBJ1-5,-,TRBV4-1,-,TGCGCCAGCAGCCAAGACCAGGGGCCGAATTATCAGCCCCAGCATTTT,CASSQDQGPNYQPQHF
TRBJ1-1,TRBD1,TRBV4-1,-,TGCGCCAGCAGCCTTACTGGGACAGCTAACACTGAAGCTTTCTTT,CASSLTGTANTEAFF
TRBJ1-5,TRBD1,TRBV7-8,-,TGTGCCAGCAGCCCCGGACAGGGCCAGCAGCCCCAGCATTTT,CASSPGQGQQPQHF
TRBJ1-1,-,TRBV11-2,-,TGTGCCAGCAGCTTTGTACAAATGGATGCTTTCTTT,CASSFVQMDAFF
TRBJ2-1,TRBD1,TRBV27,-,TGTGCCAGCAGTTTAAGGGGGCCTCCTGGTAATGAGCAGTTCTTC,CASSLRGPPGNEQFF
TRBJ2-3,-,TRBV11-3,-,TGTGCCAGCAGCTTAGGAACGACAGATACGCAGTATTTT,CASSLGTTDTQYF
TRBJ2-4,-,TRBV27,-,TGTGCCAGCAGTTTTCAGGGGCTAGCCAAAAACATTCAGTACTTC,CASSFQGLAKNIQYF
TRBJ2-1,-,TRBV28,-,TGTGCCAGCAGTTCGACTAGAGAGGGGGGGATCTACAATGAGCAGTTCTTC,CASSSTREGGIYNEQFF
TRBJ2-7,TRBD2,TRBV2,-,TGTGCCAGCCCTAGCGGTATCGGCGAGCAGTACTTC,CASPSGIGEQYF
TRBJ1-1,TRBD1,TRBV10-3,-,TGTGCCATCAGTAGACGACAGGGAGACACTGAAGCTTTCTTT,CAISRRQGDTEAFF
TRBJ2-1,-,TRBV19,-,TGTGCCAGTAGTATGGGCGGTGAGCAGTTCTTC,CASSMGGEQFF
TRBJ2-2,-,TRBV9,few,TGTGCCAGCAGCGTAGGAGGCACCGGGGAGCTGTTTTTT,CASSVGGTGELFF
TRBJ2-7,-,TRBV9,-,TGTGCCAGCAGCGCATGGGCGGGACCTGCCTACGAGCAGTACTTC,CASSAWAGPAYEQYF
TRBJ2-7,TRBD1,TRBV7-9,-,TGTGCCAGCAGCTTAGAGGCAGGGGGCTCGTACGAGCAGTACTTC,CASSLEAGGSYEQYF
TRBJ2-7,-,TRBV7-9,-,TGTGCCAGCAGGACAGTTTCCTCCTACGAGCAGTACTTC,CASRTVSSYEQYF
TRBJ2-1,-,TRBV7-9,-,TGTGCCAGCACCCTGGGACTGGTGGGAGACAGGGTCAATGAGCAGTTCTTC,CASTLGLVGDRVNEQFF
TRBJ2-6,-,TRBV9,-,TGTGCCAGCAGCGCCCCCGTGGTTAAGGCTGGGGCCAACGTCCTGACTTTC,CASSAPVVKAGANVLTF
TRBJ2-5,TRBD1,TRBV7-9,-,TGTGCCAGCAGCCAAGGACAGGGAGCGACGGAGACCCAGTACTTC,CASSQGQGATETQYF
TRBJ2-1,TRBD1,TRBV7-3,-,TGTGCCAGCAGCGTGACAGGGGGCCGGGAGCAGTTCTTC,CASSVTGGREQFF